This T cell receptor (beta chain) was retrieved from a study of blood T cell repertoires in COVID-19. TCRdb's copy holds only in-frame clones and misses some; the assay was immunoSEQ multiplex PCR. Found here are 150,000 to 200,000 clones, around 80% of them singletons; the top ten hold roughly 17%. The CDR3 sequence is 13 residues long. Trimming pared 4 bases from V and 2 bases from J, leaving 8 bases between. Germline assignment: CDR1 SNHLY and CDR2 FYNNEI. Sequenced material: PBMCs or T cells enriched from blood (not recorded which). The source of this sequence is a woman between 45 and 60 years old who had recovered from COVID-19. The chain is built from TRBV2 and TRBJ1-2, with a tentative D call TRBD1 (6 bases). The CDR3 DNA reads as TGTGCCAGCAGTGGGGACATAAACTATGGCTACACCTTC. Its translation is CASSGDINYGYTF. The full variable domain, completed using reference TRBV2 and TRBJ1-2, is EPEVTQTPSHQVTQMGQEVILRCVPISNHLYFYWYRQILGQKVEFLVSFYNNEISEKSEIFDDQFSVERPDGSNFTLKIRSTKLEDSAMYFCASSGDINYGYTFGSGTRLTVV.